The clone carrying this TCR beta chain showed up just a few times. Its cognate antigen is unknown. This entry belongs to a study of cytomegalovirus exposure and HLA in healthy donors. Study summary: Later analysis reported that the 130 or so validation repertoires shared the platform of the roughly 670 first-cohort repertoires. Study results and limitations: In vitro confirmation showed three CMV-associated chains to be CMV antigen specific. The authors enumerated over 150 TCR beta chains as linked to cytomegalovirus.

The repertoire was sequenced with immunoSEQ multiplex PCR; TCRdb's copy has only in-frame clones and lacks some. The profile covers around 400,000 clones, with 86% appearing a single time and 0.83% taken by the ten largest. The donors were in the roughly 130-subject validation cohort, distinct from the roughly 600-subject first cohort. The TCR comes from a young woman in good health and CMV-seronegative. The sample comprised PBMCs.

The CDR3 region is CASSPGEGQPQHF. Written as DNA, the CDR3 is TGTGCCAGCAGTCCAGGGGAGGGTCAGCCCCAGCATTTT. The chain recombines TRBV2 with TRBJ1-5; D is perhaps TRBD1 (6 bases). Looked up from germline, CDR1 is SNHLY and CDR2 is FYNNEI. V dropped 5 bases and J dropped 6 bases, with 11 bases sitting between them. The CDR3 has 13 residues.